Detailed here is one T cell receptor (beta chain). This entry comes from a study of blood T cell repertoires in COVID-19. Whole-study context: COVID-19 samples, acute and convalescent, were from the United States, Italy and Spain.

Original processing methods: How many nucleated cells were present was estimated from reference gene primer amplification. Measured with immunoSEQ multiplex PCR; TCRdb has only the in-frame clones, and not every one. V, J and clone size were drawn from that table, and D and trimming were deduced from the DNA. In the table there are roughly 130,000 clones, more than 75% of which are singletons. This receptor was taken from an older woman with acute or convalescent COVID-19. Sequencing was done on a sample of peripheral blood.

The CDR3 DNA reads as TGTGCCAGCAGTTACGCCCTGACAGGGAGAAGCGAAAAACTGTTTTTT. Encoded protein: CASSYALTGRSEKLFF. The chain links TRBV6-5 to TRBJ1-4; 7 bases are a match to TRBD1. Germline V gene lookup returns CDR1 MNHEY and CDR2 SVGAGI. The trim removed 2 bases at V and 8 bases at J, leaving 11 bases unmatched. The CDR3 loop spans 16 amino acids.